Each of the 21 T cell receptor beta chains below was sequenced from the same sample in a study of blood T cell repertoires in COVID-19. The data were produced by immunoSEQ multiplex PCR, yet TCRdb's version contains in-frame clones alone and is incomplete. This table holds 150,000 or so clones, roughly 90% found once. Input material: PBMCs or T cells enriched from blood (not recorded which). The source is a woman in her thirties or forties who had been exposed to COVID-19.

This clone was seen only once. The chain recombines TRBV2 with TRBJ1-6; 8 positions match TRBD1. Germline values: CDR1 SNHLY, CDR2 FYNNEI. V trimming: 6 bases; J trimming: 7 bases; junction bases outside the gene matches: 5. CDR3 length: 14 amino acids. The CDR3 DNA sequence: TGTGCCAGCAGCTCAGGGGGCTTAAATTCACCCCTCCACTTT. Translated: CASSSGGLNSPLHF.

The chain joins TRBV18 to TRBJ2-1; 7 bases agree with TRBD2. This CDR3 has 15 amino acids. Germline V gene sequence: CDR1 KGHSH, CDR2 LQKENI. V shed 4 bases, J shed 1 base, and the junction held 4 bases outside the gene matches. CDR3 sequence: CASSRRDYSYNEQFF. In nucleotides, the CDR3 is TGTGCCAGCTCACGCCGGGACTATTCCTACAATGAGCAGTTCTTC.

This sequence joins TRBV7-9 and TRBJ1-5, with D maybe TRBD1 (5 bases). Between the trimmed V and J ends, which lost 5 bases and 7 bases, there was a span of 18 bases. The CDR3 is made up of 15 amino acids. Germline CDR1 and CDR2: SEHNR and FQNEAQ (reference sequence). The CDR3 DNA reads TGTGCCAGCAGCCCCCCTGACAGCGCGACGCAGCCCCAGCATTTT. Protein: CASSPPDSATQPQHF. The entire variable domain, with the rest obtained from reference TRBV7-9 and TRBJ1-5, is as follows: DTGVSQNPRHKITKRGQNVTFRCDPISEHNRLYWYRQTLGQGPEFLTYFQNEAQLEKSRLLSDRFSAERPKGSFSTLEIQRTEQGDSAMYLCASSPPDSATQPQHFGDGTRLSIL.

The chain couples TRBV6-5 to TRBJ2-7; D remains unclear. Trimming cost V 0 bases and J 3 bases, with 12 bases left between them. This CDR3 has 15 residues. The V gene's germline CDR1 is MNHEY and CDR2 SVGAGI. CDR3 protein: CASSYSAEPNYEQYF. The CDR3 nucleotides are TGTGCCAGCAGTTACTCGGCGGAGCCGAACTACGAGCAGTACTTC.

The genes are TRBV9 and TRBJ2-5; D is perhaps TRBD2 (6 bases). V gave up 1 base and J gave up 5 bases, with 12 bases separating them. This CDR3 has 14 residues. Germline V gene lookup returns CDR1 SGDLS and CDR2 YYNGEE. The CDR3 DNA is TGTGCCAGCAGCGTATACGGGAGTAGTGAGACCCAGTACTTC. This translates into CASSVYGSSETQYF.

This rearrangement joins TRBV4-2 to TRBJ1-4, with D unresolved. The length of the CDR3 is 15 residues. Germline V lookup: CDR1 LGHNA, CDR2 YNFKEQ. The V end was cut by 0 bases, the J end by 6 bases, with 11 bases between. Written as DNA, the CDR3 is TGTGCCAGCAGCCAAGATCTGTCAGATTATGAAAAACTGTTTTTT. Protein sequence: CASSQDLSDYEKLFF.

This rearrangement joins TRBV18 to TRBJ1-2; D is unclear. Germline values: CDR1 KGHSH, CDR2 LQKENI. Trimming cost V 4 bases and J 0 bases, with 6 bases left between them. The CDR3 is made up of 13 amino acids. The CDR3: CASSLRANYGYTF. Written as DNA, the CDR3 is TGTGCCAGCTCACTGCGTGCTAACTATGGCTACACCTTC.

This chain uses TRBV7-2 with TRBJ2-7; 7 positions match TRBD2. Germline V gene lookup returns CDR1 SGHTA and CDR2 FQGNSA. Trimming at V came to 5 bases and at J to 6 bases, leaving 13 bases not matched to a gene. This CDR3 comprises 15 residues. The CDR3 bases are TGTGCCAGCAGCCCCCAAAGCTTAGCGGGCCTCGAGCAGTACTTC. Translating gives CASSPQSLAGLEQYF.

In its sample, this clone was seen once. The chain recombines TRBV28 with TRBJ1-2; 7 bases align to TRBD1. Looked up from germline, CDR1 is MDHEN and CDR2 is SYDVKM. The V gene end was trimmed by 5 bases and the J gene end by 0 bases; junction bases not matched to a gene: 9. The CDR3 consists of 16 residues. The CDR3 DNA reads TGTGCCAGCAGTGTTGTCGGACAGGCAGCTAACTATGGCTACACCTTC. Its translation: CASSVVGQAANYGYTF.

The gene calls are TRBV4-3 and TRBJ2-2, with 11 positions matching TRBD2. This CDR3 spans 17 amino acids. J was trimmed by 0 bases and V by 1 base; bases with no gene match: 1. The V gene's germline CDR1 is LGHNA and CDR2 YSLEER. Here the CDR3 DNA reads TGCGCCAGCAGCCAAGGACTAGCGGGATCGAACACCGGGGAGCTGTTTTTT. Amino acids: CASSQGLAGSNTGELFF.

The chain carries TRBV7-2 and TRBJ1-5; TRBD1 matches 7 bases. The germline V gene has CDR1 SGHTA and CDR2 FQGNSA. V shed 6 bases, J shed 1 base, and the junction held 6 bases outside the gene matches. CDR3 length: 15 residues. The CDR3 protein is CASRVTGASNQPQHF. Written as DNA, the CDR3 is TGTGCCAGCAGGGTAACAGGGGCCAGCAATCAGCCCCAGCATTTT.

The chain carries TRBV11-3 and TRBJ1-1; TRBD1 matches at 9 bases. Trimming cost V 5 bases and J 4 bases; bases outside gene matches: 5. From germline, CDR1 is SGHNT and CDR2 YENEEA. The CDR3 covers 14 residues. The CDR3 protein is CASSEQGAGTEAFF. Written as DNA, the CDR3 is TGTGCCAGCAGCGAACAGGGGGCGGGCACTGAAGCTTTCTTT.

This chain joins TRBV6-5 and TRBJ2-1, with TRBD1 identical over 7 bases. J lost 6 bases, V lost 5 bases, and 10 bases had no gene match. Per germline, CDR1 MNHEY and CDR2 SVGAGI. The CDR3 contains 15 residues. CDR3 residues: CASSKRQGISNEQFF. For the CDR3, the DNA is TGTGCCAGCAGTAAACGACAGGGAATCAGCAATGAGCAGTTCTTC.

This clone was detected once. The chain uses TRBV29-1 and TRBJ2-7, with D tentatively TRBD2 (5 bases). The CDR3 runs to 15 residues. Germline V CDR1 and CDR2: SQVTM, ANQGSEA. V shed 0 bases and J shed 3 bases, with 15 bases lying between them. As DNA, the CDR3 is TGCAGCGTTGAAGAGGGAGTAGTTTCAGACTACGAGCAGTACTTC. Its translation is CSVEEGVVSDYEQYF.

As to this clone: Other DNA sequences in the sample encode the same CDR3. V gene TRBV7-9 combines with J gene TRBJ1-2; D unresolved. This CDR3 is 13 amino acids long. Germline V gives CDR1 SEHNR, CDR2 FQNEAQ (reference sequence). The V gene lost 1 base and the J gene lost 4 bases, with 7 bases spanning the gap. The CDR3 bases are TGTGCCAGCAGCTTAGGGTCCGGCTATGGCTACACCTTC. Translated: CASSLGSGYGYTF.

CDR3 bases: TGTGCCAGCAGTTTATCCGGGGGCTACACCTTC. Protein: CASSLSGGYTF. The genes are TRBV28 and TRBJ1-2, with D unclear. Germline V gene data show CDR1 as MDHEN and CDR2 as SYDVKM. The CDR3 consists of 11 residues. Trimming removed 1 base from V and 8 bases from J, with 5 bases in between.

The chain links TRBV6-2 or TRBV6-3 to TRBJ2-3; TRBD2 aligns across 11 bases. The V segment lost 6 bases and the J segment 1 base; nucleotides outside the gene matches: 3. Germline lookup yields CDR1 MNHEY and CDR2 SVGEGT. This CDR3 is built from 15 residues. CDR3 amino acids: CASSVAGGGTDTQYF. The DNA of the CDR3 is TGTGCCAGCAGCGTAGCGGGAGGGGGCACAGATACGCAGTATTTT.

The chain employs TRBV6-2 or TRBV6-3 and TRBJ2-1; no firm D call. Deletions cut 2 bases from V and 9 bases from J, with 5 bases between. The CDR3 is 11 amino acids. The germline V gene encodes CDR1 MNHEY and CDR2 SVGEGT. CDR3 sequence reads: CASSYLLEQFF. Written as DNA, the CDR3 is TGTGCCAGCAGTTACCTACTTGAGCAGTTCTTC.

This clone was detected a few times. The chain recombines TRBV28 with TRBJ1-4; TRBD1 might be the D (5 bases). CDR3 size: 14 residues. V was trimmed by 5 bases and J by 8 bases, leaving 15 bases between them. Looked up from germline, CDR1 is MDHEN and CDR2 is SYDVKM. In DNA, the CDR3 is TGTGCCAGCAGTCCGACGGGGGATAGCGAAAAACTGTTTTTT. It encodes CASSPTGDSEKLFF.

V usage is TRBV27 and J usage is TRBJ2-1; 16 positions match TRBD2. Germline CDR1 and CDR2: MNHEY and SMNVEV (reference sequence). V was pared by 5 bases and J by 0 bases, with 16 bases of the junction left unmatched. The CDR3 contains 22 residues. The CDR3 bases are TGTGCCAGCAGTGTGCTGGGACTAGCGGGGGGGATAAGATTTAGCTCCTACAATGAGCAGTTCTTC. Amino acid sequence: CASSVLGLAGGIRFSSYNEQFF.

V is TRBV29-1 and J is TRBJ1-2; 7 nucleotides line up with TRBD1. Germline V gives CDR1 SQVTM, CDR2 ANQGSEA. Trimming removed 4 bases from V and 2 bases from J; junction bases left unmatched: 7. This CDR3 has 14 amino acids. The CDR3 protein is CSVADRIFNYGYTF. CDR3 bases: TGCAGCGTTGCGGACAGGATTTTCAACTATGGCTACACCTTC.